This T cell receptor beta chain stems from a study of T cell responses to AZD1222 COVID-19 vaccine (dated by TCRdb to the early 2020s). Context from the whole study: AZD1222 recipients given second doses at about 4 weeks or at about 12 weeks were pooled, since spike-specific TCR depth and breadth were not found to differ between the two schedules. TCR sequencing was performed for roughly 250 trial participants, of whom about 210 were given two doses of AZD1222 and some 26 were given two doses of MenACWY control vaccine. Trial participants were enrolled by age into 18-55, 56-69 and 70-plus year subgroups, with approximately 160, 26 and 62 TCR-sequenced participants respectively.

Results the study describes overall, beyond this receptor: Most participants were white British and females outnumbered males, and the authors suggested that clonal diversity may have been underestimated. Nearly half of unique spike-specific TCRs reportedly recognized epitopes outside regions mutated in the B.1.351 and B.1.1.7 variants. No day 14 peak-response samples were available, so repertoires were characterized only after the peak T cell response. CD4 TCRs associated with the vaccine covered the entire spike protein, and the dominant responses were in regions 160-218 and 743-854. In the small 56-69-year group, the increase in depth fell short of significance, most likely because of low power. Conclusions about previously exposed vaccinees were limited because only 6 or 7 AZD1222 recipients were SARS-CoV-2 seropositive at baseline. Spike-specific TCR breadth and depth rose significantly after two AZD1222 doses compared with day 0 and with MenACWY recipients.

The label giving this sample's time point can be read as: baseline before first vaccination. Samples from vaccinated people were obtained from the UK trials COV001 and COV002, which included a single-blind randomized controlled phase 2/3 trial of AZD1222 (ChAdOx1 nCoV-19) in healthy adults. For TCRbeta chain sequencing, PBMC samples were collected from trial participants at day 0 and at day 28 after the second dose. A note on this clone: Its binding antigen is unknown. Per-base quality was not reported, and no clone a single base away is much larger than it.

V gives up 2 bases and J gives up 9 bases, and the segment between their germline ends measures 18 bases. For CDR1 and CDR2, the germline V gene (reference sequence) lists SGHNT and YYREEE. Inclusive of the bounding cysteine and phenylalanine, the CDR3 is 15 residues long. Kept here is only the CDR3 DNA, which spans 45 bases and is read in frame from base 1. The CDR3 regions of human TCRbeta chains were subjected to immunosequencing. The study's own analysis went as follows. Repertoire TCRs were checked for matches against a reference library of SARS-CoV-2-specific TCRs that had been generated using the MIRA antigen-specificity platform. Breadth meant the fraction of unique TCRs that were SARS-CoV-2-associated, whereas depth meant the fraction of total T cells that were SARS-CoV-2-associated. Each spike-specific TCR was assigned to its reactive spike region and to a CD4 or CD8 class using the MIRA data. Log10-transformed breadth and depth values were compared by one-way ANOVA with Sidak's multiple comparisons tests. TCRdb took over this immuneACCESS table, retaining in-frame rearrangements with V and J assigned. Such tables are incomplete; in checked studies, under half of the missing clones stem from an unresolved V gene, and the remainder is unexplained. That table gives V, J and clone size, and the DNA gave D and trimming. The sample includes 55,000 to 70,000 clones, with about 80% observed a single time. The ten largest clonotypes hold 12% of the sample.

This specimen was peripheral blood, taken on day 0 of AZD1222 vaccination. Rearrangement joined TRBV5-4 to TRBJ2-1; the D gene cannot be named for sure. The TCR sequence derives from an adult in good health. The CDR3 is CASSLSTAAAGEQFF. The nucleotide sequence reads as follows: TGTGCCAGCAGCTTAAGCACCGCCGCCGCCGGTGAGCAGTTCTTC.